This T cell receptor beta chain emerged from a study of early stage breast cancer tumors. CDR3 length equals 13 residues. Germline values: CDR1 MNHNS, CDR2 SASEGT. The ends were cut back, 1 base at V and 10 bases at J, with 13 bases in the middle. Assay used: immunoSEQ multiplex PCR; TCRdb lists only in-frame clones, some missing. The sample holds around 20,000 clones, around 80% seen once. Specimen: blood. The receptor was derived from a person between 65 and 79 years old with breast cancer. The V call is TRBV6-1, the J call TRBJ1-2; TRBD1 is a possible D gene (6 bases). In DNA form, the CDR3 reads TGTGCCAGCAGTGAAGGGTCCCGGGGGGCCTACACCTTC. As protein: CASSEGSRGAYTF.